These 21 T cell receptor beta chains came from one sample sequenced in a study of T cells in tumors after PD-1 blockade. Sequencing was performed with immunoSEQ multiplex PCR; in TCRdb, only in-frame clones are kept and a portion is missing. The sample lists 9,000 to 15,000 clones, approximately 63% occurring once. The material sequenced was tumor tissue, taken before anti-PD-1 treatment. The origin of the receptors is a human donor with basal cell carcinoma.

The chain employs TRBV5-1 and TRBJ2-3; D gene uncertain. This CDR3 spans 13 amino acids. Germline CDR1 is SGHRS and CDR2 is YFSETQ. Deletions cut 0 bases from V and 4 bases from J, with 6 bases between. This CDR3 is CASSLGTADTQYF. CDR3 nucleotide sequence: TGCGCCAGCAGCTTGGGCACGGCAGATACGCAGTATTTT.

The chain carries TRBV10-3 and TRBJ2-5; TRBD2 agrees at 11 bases. V shed 8 bases and J 5 bases; nucleotides not matched to a gene: 7. The CDR3 is 14 residues long. CDR1 is ENHRY and CDR2 is SYGVKD in the germline V gene. The chain's CDR3 is CAIGTSGRMETQYF. CDR3 coding DNA: TGTGCCATCGGCACTAGCGGGAGAATGGAGACCCAGTACTTC.

J is TRBJ2-1 and V is TRBV7-8, with no clear D. The CDR3 is 12 amino acids. Germline V gene sequence: CDR1 SGHVS, CDR2 FQNEAQ. V lost 1 base and J lost 9, with 7 bases in between. CDR3 amino acids: CASSLGSIEQFF. Here the CDR3 DNA reads TGTGCCAGCAGCTTAGGGTCCATTGAGCAGTTCTTC.

This clone rates as large. CDR3 protein: CASSVGSGAYNEQFF. The DNA of the CDR3 is TGTGCCAGCAGCGTAGGTAGCGGGGCCTACAATGAGCAGTTCTTC. V and J are TRBV9 and TRBJ2-1; 8 positions match TRBD2. V lost 0 bases to trimming and J lost 2 bases; unmatched junction nucleotides: 1. The CDR3 contains 15 residues. Per germline, CDR1 SGDLS and CDR2 YYNGEE. Full variable domain (rest looked up from reference TRBV9 and TRBJ2-1): DSGVTQTPKHLITATGQRVTLRCSPRSGDLSVYWYQQSLDQGLQFLIQYYNGEERAKGNILERFSAQQFPDLHSELNLSSLELGDSALYFCASSVGSGAYNEQFFGPGTRLTVL.

The gene calls are TRBV6-2 or TRBV6-3 and TRBJ1-5; D is possibly TRBD1 (6 bases). Trimming stripped 0 bases from V and 6 bases from J, with 12 bases between. Germline values: CDR1 MNHEY, CDR2 SVGEGT. The CDR3 has 15 amino acids. The CDR3 protein is CASSYSSQGPQPQHF. The CDR3 region has the DNA TGTGCCAGCAGTTACTCGAGTCAGGGGCCTCAGCCCCAGCATTTT.

This clone has a single count. This chain uses TRBV7-9 with TRBJ2-1; D not resolved. The CDR3 has 16 amino acids. CDR1 SEHNR and CDR2 FQNEAQ come from the germline V gene (reference sequence). Trimming cost V 4 bases and J 8 bases, with 21 bases left between them. CDR3 nucleotide sequence: TGTGCCAGCAGCTCGCCCTGGTCTCCTAAGGTGGATGAGCAGTTCTTC. It codes for CASSSPWSPKVDEQFF.

V and J are TRBV7-9 and TRBJ2-1, with 12 nucleotides matching TRBD2. The CDR3 is 16 amino acids. The V and J ends lost 5 bases and 12 bases, in that order; junction bases with no gene match: 14. Germline V gives CDR1 SEHNR, CDR2 FQNEAQ (reference sequence). CDR3 coding DNA: TGTGCCAGCAGCCGACTAGGACTAGCGGGAAATGCGGGGCAGTTCTTC. Translated, it gives CASSRLGLAGNAGQFF.

V and J are TRBV6-5 and TRBJ1-2; D remains unclear. Germline V CDR1 and CDR2: MNHEY, SVGAGI. Trimming shortened V by 0 bases and J by 6 bases, and 5 bases separated the two germline ends. This CDR3 is 12 amino acids long. The CDR3 nucleotides are TGTGCCAGCAGTTACTCTGGGGATGGCTACACCTTC. Translated, it gives CASSYSGDGYTF.

This clone turned up a few times. The chain joins TRBV30 to TRBJ1-2, with 7 bases matching TRBD1. The germline V gene has CDR1 GTSNPN and CDR2 SVGIG (reference sequence). The CDR3 length is 14 residues. Trimming removed 2 bases from V and 5 bases from J; junction bases left unmatched: 8. The CDR3 sequence is CAWSRRDRPYGYTF. CDR3 sequence (DNA): TGTGCCTGGAGTCGTCGGGACAGACCTTATGGCTACACCTTC.

This clone was seen a few times. The chain is built from TRBV7-2 and TRBJ2-3, with D perhaps given as TRBD1 or TRBD2 (5 bases each). Germline CDR1 SGHTA, CDR2 FQGNSA. The germline V and J ends were trimmed by 2 bases and 1 base, with 13 bases remaining between them. This CDR3 region has 16 residues. CDR3 region: CASSLRGGSGTDTQYF. As DNA, the CDR3 is TGTGCCAGCAGCTTACGTGGGGGTTCGGGCACAGATACGCAGTATTTT.

This clone was counted a few times. The gene calls are TRBV6-1 and TRBJ2-2, with a possible D match to TRBD1 (6 bases). Germline lookup yields CDR1 MNHNS and CDR2 SASEGT. The CDR3 is 16 residues long. With 3 bases removed from V and 5 bases from J, the gap between germline ends came to 16 bases. CDR3 residues: CASSDVGASSTGELFF. Here the CDR3 DNA reads TGTGCCAGCAGTGACGTGGGGGCCTCTAGTACCGGGGAGCTGTTTTTT.

This rearrangement joins TRBV7-8 to TRBJ1-4, with D unresolved. CDR1 and CDR2 from the germline V gene are SGHVS and FQNEAQ. CDR3 size: 14 residues. Trimming left V 4 bases short and J 10 bases short, with 16 bases between. CDR3 nucleotide sequence: TGTGCCAGCAGCTCACCACGACCCCTAGCAAAACTGTTTTTT. It specifies CASSSPRPLAKLFF.

The V and J genes are TRBV6-5 and TRBJ2-3; no definite D call. V lost 8 bases, J lost 0 bases, and 12 bases lay in between. Germline CDR1 is MNHEY and CDR2 is SVGAGI. The CDR3 covers 14 residues. DNA for the CDR3: TGTGCCAGCTCAGTACGCCGGAGCACAGATACGCAGTATTTT. This sequence encodes CASSVRRSTDTQYF.

This CDR3 reads CASSLEGQGGWNYGYTF. The CDR3 nucleotides read TGCGCCAGCAGCTTGGAGGGACAGGGGGGATGGAACTATGGCTACACCTTC. V and J are TRBV5-1 and TRBJ1-2; 11 positions match TRBD1. This CDR3 has 17 amino acids. With V trimmed by 0 bases and J by 2 bases, 6 bases remained unmatched. Germline V lookup: CDR1 SGHRS, CDR2 YFSETQ.

The chain joins TRBV5-1 to TRBJ2-7; 11 bases align to TRBD1. V lost 4 bases, J lost 5 bases, and 8 bases stayed unmatched. Germline CDR1 reads SGHRS; CDR2 reads YFSETQ. The CDR3 covers 15 residues. The CDR3 nucleotides are TGCGCCAGCAGCGCCCGGGACAGGGGGTTCCACGAGCAGTACTTC. Amino acids: CASSARDRGFHEQYF.

This clone was observed a few times. V usage is TRBV9 and J usage is TRBJ2-7; D is uncertain. V was trimmed by 2 bases and J by 3 bases, leaving 9 bases between them. Germline assignment: CDR1 SGDLS and CDR2 YYNGEE. The CDR3 length is 13 residues. In DNA form, the CDR3 reads TGTGCCAGCAGCGTTGGGCCGCACTACGAGCAGTACTTC. Its translation: CASSVGPHYEQYF.

This clone was seen more than once but under ten times. V is TRBV9 and J is TRBJ2-7, with 9 bases aligning to TRBD1. The trim removed 3 bases at V and 2 bases at J, leaving 0 bases unmatched. The CDR3 sequence is 13 residues long. Per the germline V gene, CDR1 is SGDLS and CDR2 is YYNGEE. The CDR3 region is CASSGQGAYEQYF. CDR3 in DNA: TGTGCCAGCAGCGGACAGGGGGCCTACGAGCAGTACTTC.

The chain combines TRBV29-1 with TRBJ1-3; D is unresolved. Trimming took 7 bases from V and 0 from J, leaving 10 bases between them. CDR3 length: 13 amino acids. Germline CDR1 reads SQVTM; CDR2 reads ANQGSEA. CDR3 nucleotide sequence: TGCAGCGCCATGCAGAGCTCTGGAAACACCATATATTTT. Its protein product is CSAMQSSGNTIYF.

The chain joins TRBV7-9 to TRBJ2-7; 8 bases match TRBD1. V shed 1 base, J shed 3 bases, and the junction held 5 bases outside the gene matches. This CDR3 is 15 amino acids long. Germline V CDR1 and CDR2: SEHNR, FQNEAQ (reference sequence). CDR3 sequence reads: CASSLEGQAFYEQYF. As DNA, the CDR3 is TGTGCCAGCAGCTTAGAGGGACAGGCCTTCTACGAGCAGTACTTC.

This chain links TRBV7-9 with TRBJ2-7; 7 nucleotides line up with TRBD2. This CDR3 is 12 amino acids long. Germline values: CDR1 SEHNR, CDR2 FQNEAQ (reference sequence). Germline trimming cut 3 bases from V and 4 bases from J; bases unmatched to any gene: 0. CDR3 bases: TGTGCCAGCAGCTTGCGGGGGTACGAGCAGTACTTC. This gives the protein CASSLRGYEQYF.

This chain connects TRBV29-1 to TRBJ1-5; D possibly corresponds to TRBD1 (5 bases). Germline lookup yields CDR1 SQVTM and CDR2 ANQGSEA. CDR3 size: 13 residues. V was pared by 4 bases and J by 3 bases, with 10 bases between. The CDR3 protein is CSVGQGLNQPQHF. The CDR3 DNA reads TGCAGCGTTGGGCAGGGACTCAATCAGCCCCAGCATTTT.